The 25 T cell receptor beta chains given below trace back to one sample, sequenced in a study of TIL therapy for anti-PD-1-resistant metastatic lung cancer (dated by TCRdb to the early 2020s). TCR beta CDR3 regions were amplified from genomic DNA with the immunoSEQ v3 hsTCRB kit using bias-controlled multiplex PCR. Drawn from immuneACCESS, this table holds only the in-frame rearrangements with V and J called that TCRdb kept. Clones are partly lost; checked studies trace under half to an unresolved V gene and leave the rest unexplained. The sample yields 25,000 to 40,000 clones; 74% were counted once. Of the sample, about 3% is held by the ten largest clones. Interpreted using the paper, the time point label stands for: pre-treatment sample, taken before nivolumab and TIL therapy. Source: blood, taken at baseline. The receptors here all came from a woman between 30 and 80 years old with non-small cell lung cancer.

The chain links TRBV19 to TRBJ1-3; D is unresolved. This CDR3 spans 13 amino acids. Trimming took off 5 bases at V and 0 bases at J, with 5 bases between the two ends. Germline-derived CDR1 and CDR2 are LNHDA and SQIVND (reference sequence). CDR3 in DNA: TGTGCCAGTAGTGCCGACTCTGGAAACACCATATATTTT. Translating it yields CASSADSGNTIYF.

The genes are TRBV19 and TRBJ1-6; D possibly corresponds to TRBD1 (5 bases). V was shortened by 2 bases and J by 8 bases, with 10 bases between the two germline ends. Per germline, CDR1 LNHDA and CDR2 SQIVND (reference sequence). CDR3 length: 14 residues. The CDR3 bases are TGTGCCAGTAGTATAAGGGGCATTGATTCACCCCTCCACTTT. It yields the protein CASSIRGIDSPLHF.

The V call is TRBV29-1, the J call TRBJ2-7; 11 bases are a match to TRBD1. V lost 2 bases, J lost 2 bases, and 2 bases stayed unmatched. The CDR3 is 14 residues long. The germline gives CDR1 SQVTM, CDR2 ANQGSEA. The CDR3 coding sequence is TGCAGCGTTGAACCGGGACAGGGGGCCTACGAGCAGTACTTC. This encodes CSVEPGQGAYEQYF.

This chain links TRBV11-2 with TRBJ2-1, with a tentative D call TRBD2 (5 bases). The CDR3 runs 13 residues. V was clipped by 3 bases and J by 7 bases, with 10 bases between them. CDR1 and CDR2 (germline): SGHAT, FQNNGV. The CDR3 reads CASSLEALNEQFF. The CDR3 nucleotides are TGTGCCAGCAGCTTGGAGGCACTGAATGAGCAGTTCTTC.

J is TRBJ2-3 and V is TRBV7-6; D possibly uses TRBD1 or TRBD2 (5 bases each). Germline CDR1 is SGHVS and CDR2 is FNYEAQ. CDR3 length: 17 amino acids. V lost 5 bases and J lost 6, with 24 bases in between. Written as DNA, the CDR3 is TGTGCCAGCAGCCAGCCGGCAGGGACCGTAAAAGTCGATACGCAGTATTTT. Protein: CASSQPAGTVKVDTQYF. Based on the CDR3 plus reference TRBV7-6 and TRBJ2-3, the full variable domain is GAGVSQSPRYKVTKRGQDVALRCDPISGHVSLYWYRQALGQGPEFLTYFNYEAQQDKSGLPNDRFSAERPEGSISTLTIQRTEQRDSAMYRCASSQPAGTVKVDTQYFGPGTRLTVL.

V gene TRBV19 combines with J gene TRBJ2-7, with TRBD2 matching 14 bases. J lost 5 bases, V lost 9 bases, and 9 bases had no gene match. This CDR3 comprises 15 residues. Germline V gives CDR1 LNHDA, CDR2 SQIVND (reference sequence). CDR3: CASRLAGGLPHEQYF. For the CDR3, the DNA is TGTGCCAGCCGACTAGCGGGAGGGCTACCCCACGAGCAGTACTTC.

There are a few counts of this clone. Written as DNA, the CDR3 is TGTGCCAGCAGCTTCAAGGGCAACCATATGATTTACGAGCAGTACTTC. Protein sequence: CASSFKGNHMIYEQYF. The chain is built from TRBV5-6 and TRBJ2-7; D call uncertain. This CDR3 comprises 16 residues. Germline lookup yields CDR1 SGHDT and CDR2 YYEEEE. V was clipped by 2 bases and J by 4 bases, with 19 bases between them.

The chain links TRBV7-8 to TRBJ1-1; TRBD1 matches 10 bases. V dropped 1 base and J dropped 4; count of bases not matched to a gene: 6. Per the germline V gene, CDR1 is SGHVS and CDR2 is FQNEAQ. The CDR3 consists of 16 residues. Written as DNA, the CDR3 is TGTGCCAGCAGCTTAGTTGGGACAGGGGCGGGCACTGAAGCTTTCTTT. This sequence encodes CASSLVGTGAGTEAFF.

The V and J genes are TRBV30 and TRBJ2-7; TRBD1 aligns across 10 bases. The CDR3 runs 14 residues. Trimming at V came to 0 bases and at J to 4 bases, leaving 3 bases not matched to a gene. Germline values: CDR1 GTSNPN, CDR2 SVGIG (reference sequence). For the CDR3, the DNA is TGTGCCTGGAGTGTGGGACAGGGGCCTTACGAGCAGTACTTC. Protein sequence: CAWSVGQGPYEQYF.

This rearrangement joins TRBV6-1 to TRBJ2-7; 7 nucleotides match TRBD2. The germline CDR1 and CDR2 sequences are MNHNS and SASEGT. The length of the CDR3 is 15 residues. V was clipped by 3 bases and J by 4 bases; unmatched bases: 9. CDR3 bases: TGTGCCAGCAGTGACGTCGGCGGGAGTAGGTACGAGCAGTACTTC. Its protein product is CASSDVGGSRYEQYF.

This clone appeared once. The rearrangement joins TRBV30 to TRBJ1-1; D is undetermined. The CDR3 sequence is 14 residues long. V shed 1 base and J shed 5 bases, with 14 bases lying between them. Germline lookup yields CDR1 GTSNPN and CDR2 SVGIG (reference sequence). The chain's CDR3 is CAWSGLGRGTEAFF. The CDR3 DNA sequence: TGTGCCTGGAGTGGTCTGGGCCGGGGAACTGAAGCTTTCTTT.

This chain joins TRBV5-5 and TRBJ1-3; D gene uncertain. The CDR3 is made up of 15 amino acids. V was clipped by 1 base and J by 0 bases, with 8 bases between them. Germline CDR1 reads SGHKS; CDR2 reads YYEKEE (reference sequence). The CDR3 here is CASSLLDFSGNTIYF. The DNA of the CDR3 is TGTGCCAGCAGCTTGTTAGATTTCTCTGGAAACACCATATATTTT.

This clone was observed once. This chain uses TRBV5-1 with TRBJ1-3; 9 bases agree with TRBD1. CDR3 length: 14 amino acids. Looked up from germline, CDR1 is SGHRS and CDR2 is YFSETQ. Losses at the gene ends were 3 bases for V and 6 bases for J; bases not matched to a gene: 4. The CDR3 DNA reads TGCGCCAGCAGCTCCGGGACAGGGCTAAACACCATATATTTT. Translation: CASSSGTGLNTIYF.

The CDR3 region is CSGGSRTGTNEQFF. In DNA form, the CDR3 reads TGCAGCGGAGGATCCCGGACAGGGACCAATGAGCAGTTCTTC. The genes are TRBV29-1 and TRBJ2-1, with TRBD1 identical over 8 bases. This CDR3 contains 14 residues. V trimming: 7 bases; J trimming: 6 bases; junction bases outside the gene matches: 11. CDR1 SQVTM and CDR2 ANQGSEA come from the germline V gene.

The chain employs TRBV5-6 and TRBJ1-5; TRBD1 aligns across 9 bases. After removal of 4 bases from V and 4 bases from J, the junction contained 6 bases not matched to a gene. The CDR3 is 15 amino acids. The V gene's germline CDR1 is SGHDT and CDR2 YYEEEE. The DNA for the CDR3 is TGTGCCAGCAGCAAAAGACAGGGGGAGAATCAGCCCCAGCATTTT. Translation: CASSKRQGENQPQHF.

In its sample, this clone was seen a few times. Other DNA sequences within the sample encode an identical CDR3. The CDR3 DNA is TGTGCCAGCAGGGGCCGTGGGAGCTCCTACGAGCAGTACTTC. Translated, it gives CASRGRGSSYEQYF. V and J are TRBV2 and TRBJ2-7, with a tentative D call TRBD2 (5 bases). Deletions cut 6 bases from V and 0 bases from J, with 12 bases between. The CDR3 covers 14 residues. Germline assignment: CDR1 SNHLY and CDR2 FYNNEI.

The count of this clone is one. The chain joins TRBV29-1 to TRBJ1-1; D might be TRBD1 (6 bases). The CDR3 extends over 12 amino acids. Per germline, CDR1 SQVTM and CDR2 ANQGSEA. Trimming pared 4 bases from V and 4 bases from J, leaving 10 bases between. CDR3 amino acids: CSVGEQGTEAFF. The DNA of the CDR3 is TGCAGCGTTGGTGAACAGGGCACTGAAGCTTTCTTT.

This clone was seen just once. The chain links TRBV5-1 to TRBJ2-5; possibly TRBD2 for D (5 bases). This CDR3 is 16 amino acids long. V was trimmed by 4 bases and J by 2 bases, leaving 18 bases between them. In germline, CDR1 is SGHRS, CDR2 YFSETQ. The CDR3 loop reads CASSPAPLGAQETQYF. DNA of the CDR3: TGCGCCAGCAGCCCGGCCCCCTTGGGAGCGCAAGAGACCCAGTACTTC.

The chain links TRBV5-1 to TRBJ2-1; D remains ambiguous. The germline V gene encodes CDR1 SGHRS and CDR2 YFSETQ. This CDR3 has 13 residues. The V gene lost 1 base and the J gene lost 8 bases, with 10 bases spanning the gap. The CDR3 protein is CASSLLRLDEQFF. The CDR3 DNA sequence: TGCGCCAGCAGCTTGTTACGCTTGGATGAGCAGTTCTTC.

With respect to this clone: A read error may produce the germline difference seen at one junction end. Other DNA variants within this sample encode the same CDR3. The V and J genes are TRBV6-1 and TRBJ1-1; no clear D. CDR3 length: 14 amino acids. CDR1 and CDR2 (germline): MNHNS, SASEGT. The CDR3 DNA reads as TGTGCTAGCAGTCGGCCCTCCTTGGACACTGAAGCTTTCTTT. Residues: CASSRPSLDTEAFF.

The CDR3 coding sequence is TGTGCCAGCAGCCCCAGTGAGACCAAACTAAGAACCGAGCTGTTTTTT. Its translation: CASSPSETKLRTELFF. This chain links TRBV11-2 with TRBJ2-2, with D hard to call. The CDR3 sequence is 16 residues long. From germline, CDR1 is SGHAT and CDR2 FQNNGV. With 5 bases removed from V and 11 bases from J, the gap between germline ends came to 24 bases.

This clone came up a few times. V and J are TRBV2 and TRBJ2-7, with 9 bases that match TRBD2. This CDR3 has 14 residues. Per the germline V gene, CDR1 is SNHLY and CDR2 is FYNNEI. J gave up 8 bases and V 3 bases, and 8 bases lay outside the gene matches. The CDR3 DNA sequence: TGTGCCAGCAGTGATGGTAGCGGGAGTGCGAAGCAGTACTTC. Its protein is CASSDGSGSAKQYF.

This chain joins TRBV7-8 and TRBJ2-1; the D call may be TRBD1 or TRBD2 (5 bases each). This CDR3 spans 18 amino acids. Germline CDR1 and CDR2: SGHVS and FQNEAQ. Trimming removed 1 base from V and 0 bases from J, with 16 bases in between. The CDR3 sequence is CASSLGFSGRTSYNEQFF. The CDR3 DNA reads TGTGCCAGCAGCTTAGGTTTCTCGGGGCGGACCTCCTACAATGAGCAGTTCTTC.

V gene TRBV9 combines with J gene TRBJ2-3; D is ambiguous. The V end lost 0 bases, the J end lost 8 bases, and 10 bases lay between the germline ends. The CDR3 runs to 13 residues. Germline CDR1 is SGDLS and CDR2 is YYNGEE. CDR3 coding DNA: TGTGCCAGCAGCGTAGCTTTAGGTGGTACGCAGTATTTT. This encodes CASSVALGGTQYF.

The chain combines TRBV6-4 with TRBJ2-2; 10 bases map to TRBD1. With V trimmed by 5 bases and J by 7 bases, 4 bases remained unmatched. Looked up from germline, CDR1 is MRHNA and CDR2 is SNTAGT. This CDR3 has 14 amino acids. The CDR3 region is CASSSGTGVGELFF. The CDR3 nucleotides read TGTGCCAGCAGTTCCGGGACAGGGGTCGGGGAGCTGTTTTTT.